This record concerns one TCR beta chain sequence. This clonotype is regarded as medium-sized (0.01 to 0.1%). Its antigen is currently not known. Base qualities are not at hand, and no much larger clone is one base apart. In light of the paper, this sample's treatment or condition label describes: approximately 9-day PBMC culture with coronavirus spike peptide pools or control peptides (ViraFEST assay). The ViraFEST assay was used in the study, in which antigen-specific T cells were expanded with peptide pools and expanded clonotypes were subsequently identified by TCR sequencing. The convalescent patients' positive SARS-CoV-2 PCR tests fell between March and December 2020, which was before the Alpha, Beta and Delta variants emerged in the United States. Each well held fewer than 2.5 million PBMCs cultured with roughly 10 ug/ml peptide pools in IMDM containing 5% human AB serum and around 10 IU/ml IL-2. On days 3 and 7, half of the culture medium was replaced with fresh IL-2-containing medium. CD4+ T cells were isolated after about nine days of culture through negative selection using the EasySep CD4+ T cell isolation kit. Ficoll-Paque Plus gradient centrifugation was used to isolate PBMCs from whole blood, and the isolated PBMCs were then either used fresh or cryopreserved at -140C. In general, triplicate wells were set up for every culture condition.

The data were taken from a study of vaccination and CD4 T cells after COVID-19 (dated by TCRdb to between 2021 and 2024). Background for the entire study: Every convalescent patient had a positive nasal swab PCR test for SARS-CoV-2, with mild disease in 9 or 10 patients and severe disease in one. The convalescent cohort comprised six males and four females, including two Hispanic individuals, seven Caucasians, two Asians and one multiracial person. Participants got two doses of the Pfizer-BioNTech BNT162b2 vaccine (n=8) or two doses of the Moderna mRNA-1273 vaccine (n=2). Post-COVID blood samples from convalescent patients were collected a median of around 110 days after diagnosis, with a range of 35 to 161 days. Post-vaccine blood samples were obtained a median of roughly 75 days after the second vaccine dose, with a range of about 14 to 241 days. The cultures were stimulated with overlapping spike peptide pools from SARS-CoV-2 and from the common cold coronaviruses HCoV-NL63, HCoV-OC43 and HCoV-229E. Control cultures received a CEFX viral epitope pool as the positive control, an HIV-1 Nef peptide pool as the negative control, or no peptide. In roughly nine COVID-19 convalescent patients and several infection-naive healthy vaccine recipients, the spike-specific CD4+ TCR repertoire before mRNA vaccination was compared with the repertoire after mRNA vaccination.

Library creation used PCR. At the Johns Hopkins FTIC core, DNA from the cultured CD4+ T cells underwent TCR sequencing with the Oncomine TCR Beta short-read assay. Genomic DNA was extracted from the cultured CD4+ T cells with the QIAamp micro DNA kit. The Oncomine TCR Beta libraries from cultured CD4+ T cells were pooled using unique dual indexes and then sequenced on an Illumina iSeq 100. Per the authors' processing: Non-productive sequences were removed, and CDR3s that did not start with C, did not end with F or W, or were shorter than 7 amino acids were discarded. The MANAFEST web application identified antigen-specific clonotypes by comparing peptide-stimulated wells against reference wells and other culture wells. An FDR below 0.05, an odds ratio above 5, and a productive frequency above 0.1% in at least two of three replicate wells were required for clones to be considered positive. A clonotype counted as cross-reactive if it showed significant expansion both in the SARS-CoV-2 spike wells and in at least one common cold coronavirus spike condition. Using R version 3.6.1, CDR3 homology was evaluated through Levenshtein distances (stringdist) along with unrooted phylogenetic trees (ape). TCRdb trimmed the raw reads at Q25, called clones with MiXCR and kept productive beta chains. Records with the same CDR3 protein are collapsed into one entry carrying the most frequent genes and DNA. None of the V and J calls come from the authors' own analysis; TCRdb made them. For this sample the table gives about 10,000 distinct CDR3 sequences, of which around 20% were detected only once. Approximately 13% of the sample is held by the ten biggest clonotypes.

V is cut by 1 base and J by 1 base, and the space between the germline ends is 8 bases. The CDR3 runs 14 residues from the cysteine to the phenylalanine. Of all the DNA, just the CDR3 is kept, 42 bases in frame from base 1. Taken from the germline V gene, the CDR1 and CDR2 loops are SGHVS and FNYEAQ. Study-wide findings and limitations: Nearly all vaccine-specific clones in convalescent patients (304 of 307) were mono-reactive for SARS-CoV-2 spike rather than cross-reactive with common cold coronaviruses. The median number of SARS-CoV-2-reactive clonotypes rose from 21 after infection to 38 after vaccination, but the change was not significant. Relatively few convalescent patients were included in the study, and early timepoints after natural infection were not analyzed. Among convalescent patients, a median about 86% of the SARS-CoV-2-reactive clones seen after vaccination appeared only after vaccination, which suggests priming specific to the vaccine.

In this chain, TRBV7-6 is recombined with TRBJ2-7, with an unclear D gene assignment. The receptor was derived from a human donor who had recovered from COVID-19. Sequencing was performed on CD4+ T cells from blood, cultured in vitro, taken after SARS-CoV-2 vaccination. The CDR3: CASSLGGQSYEQYF. The DNA is as follows: TGTGCCAGCAGCTTAGGGGGTCAGTCCTACGAGCAGTACTTC.